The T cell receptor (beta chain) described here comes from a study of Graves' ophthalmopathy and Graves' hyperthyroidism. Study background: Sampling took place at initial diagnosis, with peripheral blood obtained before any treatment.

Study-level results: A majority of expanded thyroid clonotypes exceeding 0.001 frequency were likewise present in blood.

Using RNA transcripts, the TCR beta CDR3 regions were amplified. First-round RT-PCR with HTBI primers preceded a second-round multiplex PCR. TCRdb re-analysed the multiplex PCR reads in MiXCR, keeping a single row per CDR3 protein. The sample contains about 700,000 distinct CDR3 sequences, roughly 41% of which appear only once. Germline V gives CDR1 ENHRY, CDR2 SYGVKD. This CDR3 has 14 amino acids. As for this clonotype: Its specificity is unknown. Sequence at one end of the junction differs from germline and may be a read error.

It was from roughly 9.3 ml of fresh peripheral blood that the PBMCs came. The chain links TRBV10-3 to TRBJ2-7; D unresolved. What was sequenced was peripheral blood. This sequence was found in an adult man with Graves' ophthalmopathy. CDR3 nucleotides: TGTGCCAGCAGTTACTCGAACAAACACTACAAGCAGTACTTC. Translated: CASSYSNKHYKQYF.